Following are 21 T cell receptor beta chains from one sample sequenced in a study of blood T cell repertoires in COVID-19. Profiling relied on immunoSEQ multiplex PCR, and the TCRdb table lists in-frame clones only, not all of them. Among 150,000 to 200,000 clones listed, approximately 90% were seen once. The specimen sequenced was peripheral blood. Receptors originate from a young man with COVID-19, enrolled during active disease.

The chain has TRBV25-1 and TRBJ2-5; 10 bases match TRBD1. The CDR3 length is 16 residues. The germline CDR1 and CDR2 sequences are MGHDK and SYGVNS. V dropped 4 bases and J dropped 0; count of bases not matched to a gene: 5. DNA for the CDR3: TGTGCCAGCAGTGCCCTGGGACAGGGGTACCAAGAGACCCAGTACTTC. Protein sequence: CASSALGQGYQETQYF.

The gene calls are TRBV6-2 or TRBV6-3 and TRBJ2-4, with a possible D match to TRBD2 (5 bases). Between the trimmed V and J ends, which lost 4 bases and 0 bases, there was a span of 16 bases. Germline V gene data show CDR1 as MNHEY and CDR2 as SVGEGT. This CDR3 region has 17 residues. In nucleotides, the CDR3 is TGTGCCAGCAGTTCTCTTGAAAGCGGACTAGCCAAAAACATTCAGTACTTC. Its protein is CASSSLESGLAKNIQYF.

The chain has TRBV18 and TRBJ1-1; maybe TRBD1 (5 bases). The CDR3 covers 15 residues. Germline-derived CDR1 and CDR2 are KGHSH and LQKENI. V was cut by 3 bases and J by 6 bases, with 17 bases left in between. The CDR3 sequence: CASSPDQGPISEAFF. CDR3 DNA: TGTGCCAGCTCACCTGACCAGGGCCCCATCTCTGAAGCTTTCTTT.

The chain has TRBV28 and TRBJ2-3; perhaps TRBD2 as D (5 bases). V lost 10 bases, J lost 8 bases, and 19 bases lay in between. Germline assignment: CDR1 MDHEN and CDR2 SYDVKM. CDR3 length: 13 residues. The CDR3 reads CATLGMFEGTQYF. CDR3 bases: TGTGCCACCTTAGGGATGTTTGAGGGTACGCAGTATTTT.

The chain joins TRBV24-1 to TRBJ2-2; D gene ambiguous. The CDR3 is made up of 15 amino acids. Germline V lookup: CDR1 KGHDR, CDR2 SFDVKD. V was pared by 7 bases and J by 2 bases, with 13 bases between. CDR3 protein: CATRSTVENTGELFF. CDR3 DNA sequence: TGTGCCACCAGATCTACTGTAGAAAACACCGGGGAGCTGTTTTTT.

J is TRBJ2-7 and V is TRBV5-6; TRBD1 is a possible D gene (6 bases). This CDR3 has 15 amino acids. From germline, CDR1 is SGHDT and CDR2 YYEEEE. Trimming removed 0 bases at V and 0 bases at J, with 10 bases between. CDR3 in amino acids: CASSLVAGVSYEQYF. The CDR3, as DNA: TGTGCCAGCAGCTTGGTCGCAGGGGTCTCCTACGAGCAGTACTTC.

The V call is TRBV27, the J call TRBJ2-3, with a weak D call TRBD2 (5 bases). V gave up 5 bases and J gave up 3 bases, with 12 bases separating them. The V gene's germline CDR1 is MNHEY and CDR2 SMNVEV (reference sequence). The CDR3 covers 14 residues. The CDR3: CASSNGVGTDTQYF. The CDR3 region has the DNA TGTGCCAGCAGTAACGGGGTGGGGACAGATACGCAGTATTTT.

Only one count was recorded for this clone. The chain is built from TRBV9 and TRBJ2-7; 7 positions agree with TRBD1. V lost 4 bases to trimming and J lost 2 bases; unmatched junction nucleotides: 6. The germline CDR1 and CDR2 sequences are SGDLS and YYNGEE. This CDR3 has 14 amino acids. CDR3 sequence (DNA): TGTGCCAGCAGCACAAGGACAGGCCCCTACGAGCAGTACTTC. Encoded protein: CASSTRTGPYEQYF. The entire variable domain, with the rest obtained from reference TRBV9 and TRBJ2-7, is as follows: DSGVTQTPKHLITATGQRVTLRCSPRSGDLSVYWYQQSLDQGLQFLIQYYNGEERAKGNILERFSAQQFPDLHSELNLSSLELGDSALYFCASSTRTGPYEQYFGPGTRLTVT.

The rearrangement links TRBV12-5 to TRBJ2-3; tentatively, D is TRBD1 (5 bases). The V end lost 4 bases, the J end lost 7 bases, and 12 bases lay between the germline ends. CDR1 and CDR2 (germline): LGHNT, FRNRAP. This CDR3 is 13 amino acids long. CDR3 in amino acids: CASGSMTEHTQYF. DNA for the CDR3: TGTGCTAGTGGTTCGATGACAGAGCATACGCAGTATTTT.

V is TRBV13 and J is TRBJ2-7, with TRBD2 identical over 9 bases. CDR1 is PRHDT and CDR2 is FYEKMQ in the germline V gene (reference sequence). Trimming removed 5 bases from V and 4 bases from J; junction bases left unmatched: 12. The length of the CDR3 is 16 residues. The CDR3 bases are TGTGCCAGCAGCCCCTTTGGGCTAGCGGGATCTTACGAGCAGTACTTC. This codes for CASSPFGLAGSYEQYF.

The rearrangement uses TRBV5-1 and TRBJ1-3; tentatively, D is TRBD1 (6 bases). The CDR3 consists of 14 residues. CDR1 SGHRS and CDR2 YFSETQ come from the germline V gene. V lost 3 bases, J lost 3 bases, and 10 bases lay in between. CDR3: CASSSQGSGNTIYF. In DNA form, the CDR3 reads TGCGCCAGCAGCTCGCAGGGGAGTGGAAACACCATATATTTT. Variable domain in full (rest from reference TRBV5-1 and TRBJ1-3): KAGVTQTPRYLIKTRGQQVTLSCSPISGHRSVSWYQQTPGQGLQFLFEYFSETQRNKGNFPGRFSGRQFSNSRSEMNVSTLELGDSALYLCASSSQGSGNTIYFGEGSWLTVV.

The rearrangement uses TRBV24-1 and TRBJ2-2; TRBD1 aligns across 11 bases. The CDR3 sequence is 14 residues long. Losses at the gene ends were 9 bases for V and 5 bases for J; bases not matched to a gene: 4. Germline assignment: CDR1 KGHDR and CDR2 SFDVKD. Here the CDR3 DNA reads TGTGCCACCGAGGGACAGGGGGGAACCGGGGAGCTGTTTTTT. This codes for CATEGQGGTGELFF.

This clone appeared many times. The chain has TRBV4-2 and TRBJ2-5; 8 bases are a match to TRBD1. Germline CDR1 is LGHNA and CDR2 is YNFKEQ. This CDR3 contains 14 residues. The ends lost 2 bases at V and 2 bases at J; junction bases unmatched: 1. The DNA for the CDR3 is TGTGCCAGCAGCCAAAACAGGGGGCAAGAGACCCAGTACTTC. It specifies CASSQNRGQETQYF.

The chain links TRBV28 to TRBJ1-2, with D perhaps matching TRBD1 (6 bases). V was clipped by 7 bases and J by 6 bases, with 18 bases between them. The V gene's germline CDR1 is MDHEN and CDR2 SYDVKM. This CDR3 has 14 amino acids. The chain's CDR3 is CASTEQGPSNGYTF. CDR3 nucleotides: TGTGCCAGCACCGAACAGGGCCCTTCTAATGGCTACACCTTC.

Here the CDR3 DNA reads TGTGCCAGCAGTTGGGACAGAAACACCGGGGAGCTGTTTTTT. It translates to CASSWDRNTGELFF. The V and J genes are TRBV5-6 and TRBJ2-2; 7 positions match TRBD1. CDR1 and CDR2 (germline): SGHDT, YYEEEE. This CDR3 spans 14 amino acids. Trimming cost V 5 bases and J 2 bases; bases outside gene matches: 3. Variable domain in full (rest from reference TRBV5-6 and TRBJ2-2): DAGVTQSPTHLIKTRGQQVTLRCSPKSGHDTVSWYQQALGQGPQFIFQYYEEEERQRGNFPDRFSGHQFPNYSSELNVNALLLGDSALYLCASSWDRNTGELFFGEGSRLTVL.

This chain connects TRBV19 to TRBJ1-5, with a tentative D call TRBD1 (6 bases). Germline V gene sequence: CDR1 LNHDA, CDR2 SQIVND (reference sequence). There are 16 residues in the CDR3. Between the trimmed V and J ends, which lost 3 bases and 0 bases, there was a span of 12 bases. The CDR3: CASSIWTDFSNQPQHF. The CDR3 DNA sequence: TGTGCCAGTAGTATTTGGACAGACTTTAGCAATCAGCCCCAGCATTTT.

The chain uses TRBV5-4 and TRBJ1-2, with a tentative D call TRBD1 (5 bases). The CDR3 spans 14 residues. The V and J ends lost 4 bases and 2 bases respectively, with 12 bases between them. The germline gives CDR1 SGHNT, CDR2 YYREEE (reference sequence). The CDR3 here is CASSQGKRNYGYTF. For the CDR3, the DNA is TGTGCCAGCAGCCAGGGCAAAAGGAACTATGGCTACACCTTC.

The rearrangement links TRBV10-3 to TRBJ2-1; 8 bases match TRBD1. This CDR3 has 14 amino acids. V dropped 3 bases and J dropped 5; count of bases not matched to a gene: 3. Germline V gene sequence: CDR1 ENHRY, CDR2 SYGVKD. The CDR3 DNA reads as TGTGCCATCAGTGACAGGGGGCAAAACAATGAGCAGTTCTTC. It yields the protein CAISDRGQNNEQFF.

This clone was seen only a few times. The V gene is TRBV7-2, the J gene TRBJ1-3; tentatively, D is TRBD1 (6 bases). Trimming removed 5 bases from V and 0 bases from J, with 14 bases in between. Germline-derived CDR1 and CDR2 are SGHTA and FQGNSA. The CDR3 contains 16 residues. The CDR3 nucleotides are TGTGCCAGCAGCGAAGACAGGTTAATCTCTGGAAACACCATATATTTT. This sequence encodes CASSEDRLISGNTIYF.

J is TRBJ1-1 and V is TRBV6-5, with D possibly matching TRBD1 (6 bases). Germline loops: CDR1 MNHEY, CDR2 SVGAGI. V was pared by 5 bases and J by 0 bases, with 13 bases between. The CDR3 is 15 residues long. The chain's CDR3 is CASSTGQLMNTEAFF. In nucleotides, the CDR3 is TGTGCCAGCAGTACTGGACAGTTGATGAACACTGAAGCTTTCTTT.

The J gene is TRBJ1-2, the V gene TRBV28, with TRBD1 matching over 10 bases. The CDR3 sequence is 14 residues long. Per germline, CDR1 MDHEN and CDR2 SYDVKM. J was trimmed by 7 bases and V by 5 bases; bases with no gene match: 7. The CDR3 DNA follows: TGTGCCAGCAGTCCACAGGACAGGGGGGGTGGCTACACCTTC. It encodes CASSPQDRGGGYTF.